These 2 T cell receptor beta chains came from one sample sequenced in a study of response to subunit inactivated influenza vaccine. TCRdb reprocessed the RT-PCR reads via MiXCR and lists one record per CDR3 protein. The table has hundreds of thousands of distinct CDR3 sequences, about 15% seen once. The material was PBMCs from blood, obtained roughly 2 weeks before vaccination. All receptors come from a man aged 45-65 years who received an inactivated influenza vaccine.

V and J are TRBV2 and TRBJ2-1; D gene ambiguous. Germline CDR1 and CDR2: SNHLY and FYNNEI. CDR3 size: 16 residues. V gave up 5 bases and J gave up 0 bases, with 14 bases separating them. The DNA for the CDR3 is TGTGCCAGCAGTCCCACCTTTGCGAGCTCCTACAATGAGCAGTTCTTC. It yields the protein CASSPTFASSYNEQFF.

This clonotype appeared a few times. The CDR3 protein is CSVVGGGFYEQYF. Written as DNA, the CDR3 is TGCAGCGTTGTGGGAGGGGGCTTCTACGAGCAGTACTTC. The chain is built from TRBV29-1 and TRBJ2-7, with D perhaps matching TRBD1 or TRBD2 (7 bases each). V was trimmed by 4 bases and J by 3 bases, leaving 13 bases between them. CDR3 length equals 13 residues. Germline lookup yields CDR1 SQVTM and CDR2 ANQGSEA.